The source of this T cell receptor beta chain is a study of T and B cells in COVID-19 patients (dated by TCRdb to about 2020). Notes on the research overall: In this study, adaptive immunity was profiled in COVID-19 patients who either had active infection or had recovered, using TRB and IGH repertoire sequencing of peripheral blood. As many as 9 follow-up blood samples were taken per patient, and some of the samples covered different disease stages within the same individual. A recovered cohort comprised some 18 patients contributing about 20 samples, mostly after mild to moderate COVID-19 managed as outpatients. Over 8 million TCR sequences were analysed in a TCR and BCR sequence repository that covered roughly 35 patients and approximately 69 time points. For the repertoire analyses, the comparison was an age-matched reference group of approximately 39 healthy donors who were negative for COVID-19 antibodies. Of the roughly 19 patients in the active-infection cohort, 12 were critically ill and needed mechanical ventilation or ECMO. In the active-infection cohort, about 90% of the 20 patients had comorbidities linked to unfavorable COVID-19 outcome. A couple of patients belonged to both the recovered and active cohorts because samples were available from active disease and after recovery. Patients in the recovered cohort had a median age of almost 35 years, compared with over 60 years for patients in the active-infection cohort. General study outcomes and caveats: Blood samples obtained from mildly ill patients during symptoms, as well as early samples obtained from severe cases, were available only in scarce numbers. Specific T cell subsets (CD4+/Treg/CD8+) and sorted SARS-CoV-2-responsive or tetramer+ T cells had not yet been sequenced, and these experiments were ongoing. The cohort was considered too small to assess HLA contributions to COVID-19 susceptibility or severity. The reported TCR clusters were stated to require prospective validation before clinical use. In patients with COVID-19, the usage of TRBV/TRBJ genes was reported to be strongly skewed. During active COVID-19 the TRB repertoires were highly clonal, but at recovery diversity and richness rose above the levels seen in healthy donors. A total of 2,331 exclusive TCR clusters, including approximately 30 low-pGen clusters, were found in the recovered cohort.

Points on this clonotype: Its antigen is currently not known. Base-call qualities are not available, and no considerably larger clone is one nucleotide away.

Genomic DNA extracted from blood was used in amounts of roughly 250-550 ng for amplification of TRB repertoires. Inclusive of the bounding cysteine and phenylalanine, the CDR3 is 14 residues long. Here the CDR3 DNA is all that survives: 42 bases in frame from base 1. V is pruned by 3 bases and J by 4 bases, leaving 6 bases of the junction without a gene match. CDR1 and CDR2 were assigned from the germline V gene (reference sequence) as MNHEY and SMNVEV. The run used an Illumina MiSeq. Multiplex PCR with BIOMED2 TRB-A/B primer pools was used to amplify TRB rearrangements. Illumina-compatible adapters and 7-nucleotide sample barcodes were attached to the amplicons in two consecutive PCRs. All library PCRs used Phusion HS II polymerase. The amplicons were purified from gel with the NucleoSpin Gel and PCR Clean-up kit, measured on Qubit, and then pooled at 3.5 to 4 nM. Amplicon pool quality was checked on an Agilent 2100 Bioanalyzer before Illumina next-generation sequencing. The published analysis was carried out like this. TRB rearrangements were annotated with MiXCR 3.0.8 using the default MiXCR reference library. Non-productive reads and sequences with fewer than 2 reads were excluded, and each unique CDR3 nucleotide sequence counted as one clone. Clonality, diversity, richness and V-J gene usage were calculated in R 3.5.1. TCR clustering by CDR3 similarity used GLIPH2, with generation probabilities calculated by OLGA. Only GLIPH2 clusters containing at least four unique TCR clonotypes present in at least three individuals were kept. TCRdb reworked the public reads: Q25 trimming with fastp, MiXCR clone assembly, productive beta chains retained. A single entry per CDR3 protein holds the most common genes and DNA from its merged rows. The V and J calls shown here were made by TCRdb, not taken from the authors' results. For this sample the table gives approximately 8,300 distinct CDR3 sequences, of which roughly two fifths were detected only once. The leading ten clones occupy approximately 50% of the sample.

Sequenced input: blood. The TCR was taken from a human donor with active COVID-19. This chain is built from TRBV27 and TRBJ2-7; 7 middle bases align to TRBD1. This receptor carries the CDR3 CASSFRGRGYEQYF. The DNA sequence follows: TGTGCCAGCAGTTTTCGTGGCAGGGGGTACGAGCAGTACTTC.